These T cell receptor beta chains were read from a single sample in a study of T cell changes during pregnancy in multiple sclerosis. This table comes from immunoSEQ multiplex PCR, and its TCRdb copy is limited to in-frame clones, with some not included. The sample contains 28,000 or so clones, just over 90% of which appear only once. Sequences were derived from CD8+ T cells from peripheral blood mononuclear cells, sampled before pregnancy. The source of these receptors is a female donor with multiple sclerosis, enrolled in a pregnancy study. The CDR3 runs from the conserved cysteine through the conserved F or W. The D gene is left open where the match is weak. For some rows the clone size is stated as once, few or many, or as a class when expanded; others skip it.

>-|-|14|TRBJ2-3|TRBV5-1
CASSLAGVADTQYF
TGCGCCAGCAGCTTGGCGGGAGTGGCAGATACGCAGTATTTT
>TRBD1|-|12|TRBJ2-7|TRBV27
CASSPGQAEQYF
TGTGCCAGCAGTCCTGGACAGGCCGAGCAGTACTTC
>TRBD1|-|14|TRBJ2-7|TRBV11-1
CASSTGTGPYEQYF
TGTGCCAGCAGCACCGGGACAGGGCCTTACGAGCAGTACTTC
>-|-|13|TRBJ2-7|TRBV19
CASSRGEDYEQYF
TGTGCCAGTAGCCGCGGGGAGGACTACGAGCAGTACTTC
>TRBD1|-|14|TRBJ2-7|TRBV7-9
CASSHRDSSYEQYF
TGTGCCAGCAGCCATCGGGACAGCTCCTACGAGCAGTACTTC
>TRBD1|once|14|TRBJ2-3|TRBV2
CASMGQSYTDTQYF
TGTGCCAGCATGGGACAGTCTTACACAGATACGCAGTATTTT
>-|-|11|TRBJ2-5|TRBV25-1
CASSVGGTQYF
TGTGCCAGCAGTGTGGGGGGGACCCAGTACTTC
>TRBD1|-|16|TRBJ2-1|TRBV7-2
CASSSGGRGAYNEQFF
TGTGCCAGCAGCTCAGGGGGCAGGGGGGCCTACAATGAGCAGTTCTTC
>-|-|15|TRBJ2-7|TRBV4-2
CASSQDNGGISEQYF
TGTGCCAGCAGCCAAGATAATGGAGGTATCAGCGAGCAGTACTTC
>-|-|15|TRBJ2-1|TRBV5-1
CASSLHAGEYNEQFF
TGCGCCAGCAGCTTGCACGCAGGGGAGTACAATGAGCAGTTCTTC
>TRBD2|-|17|TRBJ2-1|TRBV9
CASSVNLATSDSDEQFF
TGTGCCAGCAGCGTAAATCTAGCGACTAGCGATTCTGATGAGCAGTTCTTC
>TRBD2|-|14|TRBJ2-1|TRBV27
CASSETSPYNEQFF
TGTGCCAGCAGTGAGACTAGCCCATACAATGAGCAGTTCTTC
>-|-|15|TRBJ2-3|TRBV11-3
CASSFGEEGADTQYF
TGTGCCAGCAGCTTTGGGGAGGAGGGAGCAGATACGCAGTATTTT
>-|few|15|TRBJ2-7|TRBV27
CASSLQIQNSYEQYF
TGTGCCAGCAGTTTACAGATACAGAACTCCTACGAGCAGTACTTC
>-|-|13|TRBJ2-7|TRBV7-9
CASSSKGTFEQYF
TGTGCCAGCAGCTCTAAAGGGACTTTCGAGCAGTACTTC
>-|-|16|TRBJ2-3|TRBV9
CASSVEGGEGPDTQYF
TGTGCCAGCAGCGTAGAGGGGGGGGAGGGCCCGGATACGCAGTATTTT
>-|-|14|TRBJ1-1|TRBV19
CASSIFDIQTEAFF
TGTGCCAGTAGTATATTTGACATCCAGACTGAAGCTTTCTTT
>-|-|16|TRBJ2-1|TRBV6-5
CASSYSSGTPYNEQFF
TGTGCCAGCAGTTACTCGTCCGGGACACCTTACAATGAGCAGTTCTTC
>-|-|13|TRBJ1-1|TRBV25-1
CASSETAHTEAFF
TGTGCCAGCAGTGAGACAGCACACACTGAAGCTTTCTTT
>TRBD1|-|14|TRBJ2-7|TRBV29-1
CSVVTGGAVYEQYF
TGCAGCGTTGTAACAGGGGGCGCGGTCTACGAGCAGTACTTC
>TRBD1|-|23|TRBJ2-1|TRBV28
CASSYSGQAFLVYVLGSYNEQFF
TGTGCCAGCAGTTACTCGGGACAGGCTTTTCTAGTCTACGTCCTGGGCTCCTACAATGAGCAGTTCTTC
>-|-|14|TRBJ2-7|TRBV27
CASSTRTVGYEQYF
TGTGCCAGCAGTACCAGGACAGTGGGGTACGAGCAGTACTTC
>-|-|13|TRBJ1-2|TRBV27
CASSNRSGYGYTF
TGTGCCAGCAGTAACAGGTCGGGCTATGGCTACACCTTC
>-|-|16|TRBJ2-5|TRBV5-4
CASSLAETEYQETQYF
TGTGCCAGCAGCTTGGCTGAGACAGAGTACCAAGAGACCCAGTACTTC
>TRBD1|-|13|TRBJ2-3|TRBV28
CASRDRGADTQYF
TGTGCCAGTCGGGACAGGGGGGCGGATACGCAGTATTTT
>-|-|13|TRBJ2-7|TRBV19
CASTPGGAYEQYF
TGTGCCAGTACCCCCGGGGGTGCGTACGAGCAGTACTTC
>TRBD1|-|14|TRBJ1-4|TRBV7-9
CASSSPGGWEKLFF
TGTGCCAGCAGCTCTCCAGGGGGCTGGGAAAAACTGTTTTTT
>TRBD2|-|16|TRBJ2-7|TRBV10-2
CASGQRELTLDYEQYF
TGCGCCAGCGGTCAGCGGGAGTTAACGCTAGACTACGAGCAGTACTTC
>-|-|17|TRBJ2-4|TRBV18
CASSPPEDQLAKNIQYF
TGTGCCAGCTCACCACCGGAGGACCAATTAGCCAAAAACATTCAGTACTTC
>-|-|13|TRBJ1-1|TRBV6-5
CASSYSRSTEAFF
TGTGCCAGCAGTTACTCGCGGAGCACTGAAGCTTTCTTT
>TRBD2|-|15|TRBJ2-1|TRBV6-4
CASRPLAGVNNEQFF
TGTGCCAGCAGACCGTTAGCGGGAGTTAACAATGAGCAGTTCTTC
>-|-|14|TRBJ1-2|TRBV21-1
CASSKDPGDYGYTF
TGTGCCAGCAGCAAAGATCCGGGGGACTATGGCTACACCTTC
>-|-|15|TRBJ2-4|TRBV13
CASSLGLRGRNIQYF
TGTGCCAGCAGCTTAGGCCTCCGAGGAAGAAACATTCAGTACTTC
>TRBD2|-|15|TRBJ2-1|TRBV7-3
CASSSLAGADNEQFF
TGTGCCAGCAGCTCGCTAGCGGGAGCTGACAATGAGCAGTTCTTC
>-|-|14|TRBJ1-1|TRBV28
CASSLTRVGTEAFF
TGTGCCAGCAGCCTAACACGGGTGGGCACTGAAGCTTTCTTT
>TRBD2|-|15|TRBJ2-7|TRBV6-1
CASSARLADAYEQYF
TGTGCCAGCAGTGCCCGACTAGCTGATGCCTACGAGCAGTACTTC
>TRBD1|-|15|TRBJ1-1|TRBV13
CASSRDRGLNTEAFF
TGTGCCAGCAGCAGAGACAGGGGGCTGAACACTGAAGCTTTCTTT
>TRBD1|-|17|TRBJ1-1|TRBV4-2
CASSQDLRTGPNTEAFF
TGTGCCAGCAGCCAAGATCTTAGGACAGGGCCTAACACTGAAGCTTTCTTT
>TRBD1|-|13|TRBJ2-1|TRBV5-4
CASTGGSYNEQFF
TGTGCCAGCACAGGGGGCTCCTACAATGAGCAGTTCTTC
>-|-|14|TRBJ1-2|TRBV28
CASSKKGQYEGYTF
TGTGCCAGCAGCAAAAAAGGACAATACGAAGGCTACACCTTC
>-|-|15|TRBJ1-2|TRBV7-8
CASSPRLFLNYGYTF
TGTGCCAGCAGCCCCCGTCTCTTTCTTAACTATGGCTACACCTTC
>-|-|15|TRBJ1-1|TRBV4-1
CASSQDQGTSFEAFF
TGCGCCAGCAGCCAAGATCAGGGGACCTCATTTGAAGCTTTCTTT
>-|-|12|TRBJ1-1|TRBV7-3
CASSSMNTEAFF
TGTGCCAGCAGCTCCATGAACACTGAAGCTTTCTTT
>TRBD2|-|13|TRBJ2-5|TRBV29-1
CSVEREGSETQYF
TGCAGCGTGGAGCGGGAGGGCAGCGAGACCCAGTACTTC
>TRBD1|-|17|TRBJ2-1|TRBV27
CASSFGTGAYSYNEQFF
TGTGCCAGCAGTTTCGGGACAGGGGCGTACTCCTACAATGAGCAGTTCTTC
>TRBD2|-|16|TRBJ2-7|TRBV4-2
CASSQKELAGPYEQYF
TGTGCCAGCAGCCAAAAGGAACTAGCGGGGCCCTACGAGCAGTACTTC
>TRBD2|-|13|TRBJ2-1|TRBV7-6
CASAGLAKTEQFF
TGTGCCAGCGCGGGACTAGCGAAGACTGAGCAGTTCTTC
>-|-|16|TRBJ2-3|TRBV5-1
CASSLERESSTDTQYF
TGCGCCAGCAGCTTGGAGAGGGAGTCTAGCACAGATACGCAGTATTTT
>-|-|12|TRBJ1-1|TRBV19
CASKTGNTEAFF
TGTGCCAGTAAGACAGGGAACACTGAAGCTTTCTTT